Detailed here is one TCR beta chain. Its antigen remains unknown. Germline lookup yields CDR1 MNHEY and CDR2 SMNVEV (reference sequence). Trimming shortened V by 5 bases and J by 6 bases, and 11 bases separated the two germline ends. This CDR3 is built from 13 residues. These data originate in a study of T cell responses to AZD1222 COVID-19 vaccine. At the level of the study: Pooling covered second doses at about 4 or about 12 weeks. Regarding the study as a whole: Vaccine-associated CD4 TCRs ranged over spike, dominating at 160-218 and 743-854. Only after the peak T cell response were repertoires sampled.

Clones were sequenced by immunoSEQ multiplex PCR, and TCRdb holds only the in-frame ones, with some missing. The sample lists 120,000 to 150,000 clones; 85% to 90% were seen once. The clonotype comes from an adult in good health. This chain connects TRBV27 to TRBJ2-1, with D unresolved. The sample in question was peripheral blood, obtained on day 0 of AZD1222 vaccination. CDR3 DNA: TGTGCCAGCAGTACCCCGACTTTCAATGAGCAGTTCTTC. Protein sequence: CASSTPTFNEQFF.